This TCR beta chain was recovered during a study of cytotoxic CD8 clonotypes in ibrutinib-treated CLL. Profiling relied on immunoSEQ multiplex PCR, and the TCRdb table lists in-frame clones only, not all of them. The sample includes some 50,000 clones, around 70% of them seen just once. This clone was found a few times. CDR1 is MDHEN and CDR2 is SYDVKM in the germline V gene. The CDR3 consists of 12 residues. Trimming cost V 8 bases and J 4 bases, with 11 bases left between them. This chain links TRBV28 with TRBJ1-1; D unresolved. The receptor comes from a human donor with chronic lymphocytic leukemia. Specimen: PBMCs, collected after 12 months of ibrutinib treatment. The CDR3 DNA is TGTGCCAGCTCGAACAACCCCACTGAAGCTTTCTTT. Translating gives CASSNNPTEAFF.